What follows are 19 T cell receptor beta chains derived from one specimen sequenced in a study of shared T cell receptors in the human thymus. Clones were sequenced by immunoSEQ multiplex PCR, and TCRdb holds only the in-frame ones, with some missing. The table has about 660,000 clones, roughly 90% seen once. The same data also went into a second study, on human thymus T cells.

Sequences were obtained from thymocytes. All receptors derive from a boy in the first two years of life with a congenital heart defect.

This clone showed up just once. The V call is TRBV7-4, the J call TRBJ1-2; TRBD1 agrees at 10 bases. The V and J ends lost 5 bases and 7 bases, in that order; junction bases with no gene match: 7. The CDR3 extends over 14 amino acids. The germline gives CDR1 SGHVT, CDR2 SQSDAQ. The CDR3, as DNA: TGTGCCAGCAGCCTAGGACAGGGGGAAGGTGGCTACACCTTC. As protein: CASSLGQGEGGYTF. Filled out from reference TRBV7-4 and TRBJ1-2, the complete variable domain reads GAGVSQSPRYKVAKRGRDVALRCDSISGHVTLYWYRQTLGQGSEVLTYSQSDAQRDKSGRPSGRFSAERPERSVSTLKIQRTEQGDSAVYLCASSLGQGEGGYTFGSGTRLTVV.

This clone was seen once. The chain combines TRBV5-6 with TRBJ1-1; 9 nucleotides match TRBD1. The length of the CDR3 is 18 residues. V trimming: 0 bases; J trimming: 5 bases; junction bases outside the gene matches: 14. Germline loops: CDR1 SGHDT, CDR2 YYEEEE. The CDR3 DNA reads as TGTGCCAGCAGCTTGGGGGCCCCGGGACAGGGCCGTGGGACTGAAGCTTTCTTT. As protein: CASSLGAPGQGRGTEAFF.

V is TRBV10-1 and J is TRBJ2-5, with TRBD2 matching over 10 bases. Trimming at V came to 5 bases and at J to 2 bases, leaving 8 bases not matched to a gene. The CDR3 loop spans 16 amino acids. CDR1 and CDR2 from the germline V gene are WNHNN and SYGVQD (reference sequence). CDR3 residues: CASSPGTSASQETQYF. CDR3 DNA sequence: TGCGCCAGCAGTCCCGGGACTAGCGCCTCACAAGAGACCCAGTACTTC.

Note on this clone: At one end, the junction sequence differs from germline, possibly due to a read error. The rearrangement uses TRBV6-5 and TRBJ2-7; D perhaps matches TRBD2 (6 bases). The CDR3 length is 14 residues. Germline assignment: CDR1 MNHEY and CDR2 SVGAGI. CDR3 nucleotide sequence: TGTGCCAGCAGGGTGCCCGGGAGACCCTACGAGCGGTACTTC. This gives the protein CASRVPGRPYERYF.

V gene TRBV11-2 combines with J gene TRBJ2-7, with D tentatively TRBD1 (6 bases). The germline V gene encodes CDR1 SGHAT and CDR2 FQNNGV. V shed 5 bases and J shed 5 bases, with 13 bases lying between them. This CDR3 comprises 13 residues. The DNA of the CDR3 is TGTGCCAGCAGCCCCGACAGGCCCCACGAGCAGTACTTC. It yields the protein CASSPDRPHEQYF.

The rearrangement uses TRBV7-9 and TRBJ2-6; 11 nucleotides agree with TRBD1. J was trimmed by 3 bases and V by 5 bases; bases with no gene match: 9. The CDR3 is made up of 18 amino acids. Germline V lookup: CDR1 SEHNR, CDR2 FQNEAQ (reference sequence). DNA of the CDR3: TGTGCCAGCAGCCTCGAGAGGACAGGGGGCGTTGGGGCCAACGTCCTGACTTTC. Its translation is CASSLERTGGVGANVLTF. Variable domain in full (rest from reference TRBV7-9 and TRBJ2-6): DTGVSQNPRHKITKRGQNVTFRCDPISEHNRLYWYRQTLGQGPEFLTYFQNEAQLEKSRLLSDRFSAERPKGSFSTLEIQRTEQGDSAMYLCASSLERTGGVGANVLTFGAGSRLTVL.

The CDR3 loop is CASSVGRGNEQFF. CDR3 nucleotide sequence: TGTGCCAGCAGCGTAGGTAGGGGAAATGAGCAGTTCTTC. The chain recombines TRBV9 with TRBJ2-1; D is possibly TRBD1 (5 bases). Trimming stripped 0 bases from V and 7 bases from J, with 8 bases between. In germline, CDR1 is SGDLS, CDR2 YYNGEE. The CDR3 covers 13 residues.

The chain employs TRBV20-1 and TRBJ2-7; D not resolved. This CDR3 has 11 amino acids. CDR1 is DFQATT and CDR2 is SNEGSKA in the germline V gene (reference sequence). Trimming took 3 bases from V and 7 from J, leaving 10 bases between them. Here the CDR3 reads CSASVLAEQYF. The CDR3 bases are TGCAGTGCTAGTGTTCTGGCAGAGCAGTACTTC.

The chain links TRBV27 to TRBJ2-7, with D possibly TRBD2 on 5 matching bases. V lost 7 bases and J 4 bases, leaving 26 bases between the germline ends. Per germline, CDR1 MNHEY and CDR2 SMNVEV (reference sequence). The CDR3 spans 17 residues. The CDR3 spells CASTRSLRGGANYEQYF. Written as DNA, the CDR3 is TGTGCCAGCACCCGCAGCCTGCGAGGAGGAGCCAATTACGAGCAGTACTTC.

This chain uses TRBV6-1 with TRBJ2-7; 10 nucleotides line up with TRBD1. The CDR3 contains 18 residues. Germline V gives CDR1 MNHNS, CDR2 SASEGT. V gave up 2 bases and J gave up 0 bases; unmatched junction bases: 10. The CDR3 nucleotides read TGTGCCAGCAGTGAACTGACAGGGGGCCGGATAAGCTCCTACGAGCAGTACTTC. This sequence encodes CASSELTGGRISSYEQYF.

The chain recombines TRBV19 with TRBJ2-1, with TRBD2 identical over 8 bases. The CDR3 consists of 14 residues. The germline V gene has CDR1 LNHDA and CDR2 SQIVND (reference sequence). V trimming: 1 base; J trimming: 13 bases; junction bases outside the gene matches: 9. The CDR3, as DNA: TGTGCCAGTAGTATAGCCCCAGGACTAGCTAACCAGTTCTTC. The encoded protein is CASSIAPGLANQFF.

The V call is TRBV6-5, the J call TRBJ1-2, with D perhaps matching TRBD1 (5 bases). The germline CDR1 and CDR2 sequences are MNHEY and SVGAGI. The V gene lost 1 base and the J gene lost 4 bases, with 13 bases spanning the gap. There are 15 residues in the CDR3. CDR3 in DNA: TGTGCCAGCAGTTACTTGCCCGCAGGGATCTATGGCTACACCTTC. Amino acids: CASSYLPAGIYGYTF.

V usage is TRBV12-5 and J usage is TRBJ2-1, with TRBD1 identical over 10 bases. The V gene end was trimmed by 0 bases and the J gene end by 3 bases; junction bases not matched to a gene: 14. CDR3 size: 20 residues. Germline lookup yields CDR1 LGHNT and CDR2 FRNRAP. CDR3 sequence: CASGLVADRGFGLGYNEQFF. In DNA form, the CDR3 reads TGTGCTAGTGGTTTGGTAGCGGACAGGGGGTTCGGACTAGGCTACAATGAGCAGTTCTTC.

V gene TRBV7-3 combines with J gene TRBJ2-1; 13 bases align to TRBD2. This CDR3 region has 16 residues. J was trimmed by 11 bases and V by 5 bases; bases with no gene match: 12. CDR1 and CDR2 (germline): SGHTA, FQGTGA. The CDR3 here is CASSPRTSGGADKQFF. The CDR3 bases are TGTGCCAGCAGCCCCCGGACTAGCGGGGGAGCTGATAAGCAGTTCTTC.

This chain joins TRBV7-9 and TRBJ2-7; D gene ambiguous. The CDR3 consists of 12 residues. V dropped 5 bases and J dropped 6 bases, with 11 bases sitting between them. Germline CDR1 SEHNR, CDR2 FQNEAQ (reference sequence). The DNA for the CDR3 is TGTGCCAGCAGCCCAATGTCAGGCGAGCAGTACTTC. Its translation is CASSPMSGEQYF.

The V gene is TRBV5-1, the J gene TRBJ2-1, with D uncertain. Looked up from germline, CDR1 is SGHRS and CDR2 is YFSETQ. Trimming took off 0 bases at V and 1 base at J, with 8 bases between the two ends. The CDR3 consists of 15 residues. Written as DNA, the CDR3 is TGCGCCAGCAGCTTGGAGGCGGTTTCCTACAATGAGCAGTTCTTC. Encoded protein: CASSLEAVSYNEQFF. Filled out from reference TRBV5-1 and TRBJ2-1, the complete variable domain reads KAGVTQTPRYLIKTRGQQVTLSCSPISGHRSVSWYQQTPGQGLQFLFEYFSETQRNKGNFPGRFSGRQFSNSRSEMNVSTLELGDSALYLCASSLEAVSYNEQFFGPGTRLTVL.

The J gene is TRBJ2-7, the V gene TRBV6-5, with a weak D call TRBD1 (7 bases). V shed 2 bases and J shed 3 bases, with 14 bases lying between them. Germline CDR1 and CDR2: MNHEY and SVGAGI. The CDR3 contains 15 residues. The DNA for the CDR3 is TGTGCCAGCAGTTACGGAGACAGGGAGGACTACGAGCAGTACTTC. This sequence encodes CASSYGDREDYEQYF.

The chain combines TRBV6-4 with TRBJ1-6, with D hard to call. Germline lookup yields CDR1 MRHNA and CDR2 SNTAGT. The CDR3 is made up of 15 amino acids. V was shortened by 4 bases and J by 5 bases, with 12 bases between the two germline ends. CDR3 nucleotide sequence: TGTGCCAGCAGTGCATTCGGCCGGGATAATTCACCCCTCCACTTT. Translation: CASSAFGRDNSPLHF.

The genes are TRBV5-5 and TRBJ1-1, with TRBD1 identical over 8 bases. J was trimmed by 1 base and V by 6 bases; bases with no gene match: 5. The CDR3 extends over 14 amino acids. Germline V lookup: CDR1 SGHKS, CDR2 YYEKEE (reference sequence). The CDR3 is CASITGTGNTEAFF. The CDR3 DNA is TGTGCCAGCATCACCGGGACAGGGAACACTGAAGCTTTCTTT.